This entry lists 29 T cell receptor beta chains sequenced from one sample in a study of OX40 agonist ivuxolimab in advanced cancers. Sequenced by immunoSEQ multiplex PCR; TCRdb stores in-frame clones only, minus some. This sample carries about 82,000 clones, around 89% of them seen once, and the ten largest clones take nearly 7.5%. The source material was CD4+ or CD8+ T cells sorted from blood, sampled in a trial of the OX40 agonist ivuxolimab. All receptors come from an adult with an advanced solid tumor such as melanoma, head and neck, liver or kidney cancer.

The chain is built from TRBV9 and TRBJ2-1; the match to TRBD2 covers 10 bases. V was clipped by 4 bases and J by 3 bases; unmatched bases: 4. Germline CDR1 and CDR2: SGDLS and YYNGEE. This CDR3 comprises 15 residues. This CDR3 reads CASSHLAGDYNEQFF. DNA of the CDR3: TGTGCCAGCAGCCACCTAGCGGGGGACTACAATGAGCAGTTCTTC.

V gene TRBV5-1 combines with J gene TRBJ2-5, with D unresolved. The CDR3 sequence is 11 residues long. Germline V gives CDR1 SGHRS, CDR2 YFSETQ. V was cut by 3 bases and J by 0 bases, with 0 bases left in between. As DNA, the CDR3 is TGCGCCAGCAGCTACCAAGAGACCCAGTACTTC. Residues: CASSYQETQYF.

CDR3 in amino acids: CASSLGPTGNTEAFF. The CDR3 nucleotides read TGTGCCAGCAGTTTAGGGCCGACAGGGAACACTGAAGCTTTCTTT. This chain links TRBV28 with TRBJ1-1, with D maybe TRBD1 (6 bases). Trimming shortened V by 2 bases and J by 1 base, and 11 bases separated the two germline ends. Looked up from germline, CDR1 is MDHEN and CDR2 is SYDVKM. This CDR3 has 15 amino acids.

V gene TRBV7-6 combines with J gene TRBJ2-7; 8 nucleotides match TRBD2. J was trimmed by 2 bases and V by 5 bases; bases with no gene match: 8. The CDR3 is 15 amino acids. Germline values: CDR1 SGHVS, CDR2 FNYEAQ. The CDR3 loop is CASSLSGSLPYEQYF. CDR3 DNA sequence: TGTGCCAGCAGCCTCAGCGGGAGTTTACCCTACGAGCAGTACTTC.

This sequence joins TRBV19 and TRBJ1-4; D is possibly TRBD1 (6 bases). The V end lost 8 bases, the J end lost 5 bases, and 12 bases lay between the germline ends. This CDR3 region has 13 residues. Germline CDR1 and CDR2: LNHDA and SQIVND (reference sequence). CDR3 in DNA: TGTGCCAGTGCGGACAGATTAAATGAAAAACTGTTTTTT. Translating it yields CASADRLNEKLFF. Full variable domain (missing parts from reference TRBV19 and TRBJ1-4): DGGITQSPKYLFRKEGQNVTLSCEQNLNHDAMYWYRQDPGQGLRLIYYSQIVNDFQKGDIAEGYSVSREKKESFPLTVTSAQKNPTAFYLCASADRLNEKLFFGSGTQLSVL.

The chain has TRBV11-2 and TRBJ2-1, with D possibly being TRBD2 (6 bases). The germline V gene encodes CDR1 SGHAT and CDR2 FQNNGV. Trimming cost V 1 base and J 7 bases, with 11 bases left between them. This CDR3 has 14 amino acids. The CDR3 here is CASSLGGTPNEQFF. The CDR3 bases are TGTGCCAGCAGCTTAGGGGGGACTCCGAATGAGCAGTTCTTC.

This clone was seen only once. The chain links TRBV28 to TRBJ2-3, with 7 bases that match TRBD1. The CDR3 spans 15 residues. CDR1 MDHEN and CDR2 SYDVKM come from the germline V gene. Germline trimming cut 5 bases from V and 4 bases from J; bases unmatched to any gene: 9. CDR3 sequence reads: CASSPGQDFADTQYF. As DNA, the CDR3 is TGTGCCAGCAGTCCCGGACAGGACTTTGCAGATACGCAGTATTTT.

The CDR3, as DNA: TGTGCCAGCAGTTACCCCGCCGACAGTTACGAGCAGTACTTC. Encoded protein: CASSYPADSYEQYF. The chain uses TRBV6-6 and TRBJ2-7; the D gene is possibly TRBD1 (5 bases). Germline CDR1 MNHNY, CDR2 SVGAGI (reference sequence). The CDR3 spans 14 residues. V lost 2 bases and J 4 bases, leaving 12 bases between the germline ends.

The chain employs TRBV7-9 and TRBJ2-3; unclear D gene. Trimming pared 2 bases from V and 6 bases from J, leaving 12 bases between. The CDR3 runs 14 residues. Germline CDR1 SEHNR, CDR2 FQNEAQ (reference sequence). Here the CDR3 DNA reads TGTGCCAGCAGCTTACCCGTTTCCTATGATACGCAGTATTTT. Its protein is CASSLPVSYDTQYF.

CDR3 bases: TGTGCCAGTAGTCGGGACAGGGGGCGAAATCAGCCCCAGCATTTT. This sequence encodes CASSRDRGRNQPQHF. The chain has TRBV19 and TRBJ1-5, with TRBD1 matching over 12 bases. This CDR3 comprises 15 residues. The germline CDR1 and CDR2 sequences are LNHDA and SQIVND (reference sequence). Unmatched junction bases numbered 3, after V lost 5 bases and J lost 4 bases.

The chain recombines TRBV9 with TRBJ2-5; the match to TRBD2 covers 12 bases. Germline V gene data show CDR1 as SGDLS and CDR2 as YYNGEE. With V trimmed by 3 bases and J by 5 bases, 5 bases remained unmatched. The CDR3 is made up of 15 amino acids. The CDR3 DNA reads TGTGCCAGCAGCGCTAGCGGGAGGGCCGGGGAGACCCAGTACTTC. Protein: CASSASGRAGETQYF. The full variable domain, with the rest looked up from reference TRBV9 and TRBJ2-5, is DSGVTQTPKHLITATGQRVTLRCSPRSGDLSVYWYQQSLDQGLQFLIQYYNGEERAKGNILERFSAQQFPDLHSELNLSSLELGDSALYFCASSASGRAGETQYFGPGTRLLVL.

The CDR3 region is CASSLGDRLNTEAFF. The CDR3 DNA is TGTGCCAGCAGTTTAGGGGACAGACTGAACACTGAAGCTTTCTTT. The chain links TRBV27 to TRBJ1-1; 7 nucleotides line up with TRBD1. V shed 2 bases and J 0 bases; nucleotides not matched to a gene: 3. This CDR3 comprises 15 residues. Looked up from germline, CDR1 is MNHEY and CDR2 is SMNVEV (reference sequence).

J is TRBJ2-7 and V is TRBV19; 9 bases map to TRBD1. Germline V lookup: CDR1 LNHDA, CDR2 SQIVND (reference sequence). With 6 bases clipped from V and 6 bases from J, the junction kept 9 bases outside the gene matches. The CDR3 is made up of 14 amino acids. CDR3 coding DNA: TGTGCCAGTAGCGCCCGGGACAGGGTCTCCGAGCAGTACTTC. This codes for CASSARDRVSEQYF. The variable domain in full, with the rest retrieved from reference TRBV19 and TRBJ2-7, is DGGITQSPKYLFRKEGQNVTLSCEQNLNHDAMYWYRQDPGQGLRLIYYSQIVNDFQKGDIAEGYSVSREKKESFPLTVTSAQKNPTAFYLCASSARDRVSEQYFGPGTRLTVT.

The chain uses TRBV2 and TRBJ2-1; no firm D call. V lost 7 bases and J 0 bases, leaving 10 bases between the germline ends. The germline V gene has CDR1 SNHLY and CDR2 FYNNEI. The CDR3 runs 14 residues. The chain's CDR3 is CASTGSSSYNEQFF. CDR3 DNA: TGTGCCAGCACCGGGTCAAGCTCCTACAATGAGCAGTTCTTC.

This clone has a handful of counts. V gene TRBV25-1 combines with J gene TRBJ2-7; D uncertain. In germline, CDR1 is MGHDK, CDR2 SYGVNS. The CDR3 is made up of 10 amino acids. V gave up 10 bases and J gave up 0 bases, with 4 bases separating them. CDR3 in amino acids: CATYSYEQYF. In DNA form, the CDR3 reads TGTGCCACCTACTCCTACGAGCAGTACTTC.

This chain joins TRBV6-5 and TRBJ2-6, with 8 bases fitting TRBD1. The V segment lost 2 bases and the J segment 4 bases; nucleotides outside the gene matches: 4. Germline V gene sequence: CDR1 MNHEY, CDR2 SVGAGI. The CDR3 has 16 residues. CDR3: CASSYRTGSGANVLTF. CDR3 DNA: TGTGCCAGCAGTTACCGGACAGGGTCCGGGGCCAACGTCCTGACTTTC.

CDR3 DNA sequence: TGTGCCATCAGTCGGCGGATGGGAAGCACAGATACGCAGTATTTT. It yields the protein CAISRRMGSTDTQYF. The chain joins TRBV10-3 to TRBJ2-3; no definite D call. The CDR3 contains 15 residues. Germline-derived CDR1 and CDR2 are ENHRY and SYGVKD. Trimming took off 5 bases at V and 0 bases at J, with 12 bases between the two ends.

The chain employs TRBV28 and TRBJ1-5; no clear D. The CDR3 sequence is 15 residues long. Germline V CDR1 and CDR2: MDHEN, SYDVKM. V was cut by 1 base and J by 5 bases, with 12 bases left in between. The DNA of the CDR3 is TGTGCCAGCAGTTTATTTGGGCAGAGGGATCAGCCCCAGCATTTT. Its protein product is CASSLFGQRDQPQHF.

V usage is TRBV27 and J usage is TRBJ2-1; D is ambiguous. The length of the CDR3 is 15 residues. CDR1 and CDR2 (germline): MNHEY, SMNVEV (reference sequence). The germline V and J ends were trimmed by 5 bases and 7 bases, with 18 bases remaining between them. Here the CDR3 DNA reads TGTGCCAGCAGTACCCCTTATGGGCCGAGTAATGAGCAGTTCTTC. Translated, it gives CASSTPYGPSNEQFF.

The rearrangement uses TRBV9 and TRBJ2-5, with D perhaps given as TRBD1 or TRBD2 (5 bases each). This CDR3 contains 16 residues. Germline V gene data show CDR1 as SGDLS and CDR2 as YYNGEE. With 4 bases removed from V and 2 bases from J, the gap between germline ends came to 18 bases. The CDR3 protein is CASSSPSGPIQETQYF. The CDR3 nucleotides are TGTGCCAGCAGCTCCCCGTCGGGGCCTATACAAGAGACCCAGTACTTC.

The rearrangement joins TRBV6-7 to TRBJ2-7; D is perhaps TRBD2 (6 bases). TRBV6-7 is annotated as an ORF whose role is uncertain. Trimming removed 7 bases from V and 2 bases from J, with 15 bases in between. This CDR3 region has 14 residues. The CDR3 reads CASTLGTGAYEQYF. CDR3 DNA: TGTGCCAGCACCCTTGGGACTGGGGCCTACGAGCAGTACTTC.

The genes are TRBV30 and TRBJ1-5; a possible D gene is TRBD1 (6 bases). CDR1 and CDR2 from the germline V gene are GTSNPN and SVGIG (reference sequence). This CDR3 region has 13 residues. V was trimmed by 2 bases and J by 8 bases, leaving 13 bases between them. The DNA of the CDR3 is TGTGCCTGGAGTCCGGGACAATTGGAGCCCCAGCATTTT. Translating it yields CAWSPGQLEPQHF.

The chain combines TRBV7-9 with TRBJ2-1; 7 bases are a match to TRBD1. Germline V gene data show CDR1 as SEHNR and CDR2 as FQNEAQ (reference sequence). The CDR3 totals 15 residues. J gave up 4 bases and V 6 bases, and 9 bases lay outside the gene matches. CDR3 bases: TGTGCCAGCAGACAGGGGACAGAGATATACAATGAGCAGTTCTTC. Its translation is CASRQGTEIYNEQFF.

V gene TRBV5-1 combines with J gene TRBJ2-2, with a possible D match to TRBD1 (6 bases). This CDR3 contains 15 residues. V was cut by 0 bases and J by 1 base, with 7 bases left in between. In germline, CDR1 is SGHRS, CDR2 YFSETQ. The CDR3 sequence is CASSLGTVNTGELFF. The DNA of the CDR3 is TGCGCCAGCAGCTTGGGGACAGTGAACACCGGGGAGCTGTTTTTT.

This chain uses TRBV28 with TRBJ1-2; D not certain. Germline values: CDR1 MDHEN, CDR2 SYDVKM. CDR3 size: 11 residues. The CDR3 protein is CAVGLRNGYTF. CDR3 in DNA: TGTGCTGTAGGACTGCGGAACGGCTACACCTTC.

This chain's CDR3 is CASSVATSSEQFF. The CDR3 nucleotides read TGTGCCAGCAGCGTAGCTACGTCTAGCGAGCAGTTCTTC. The chain has TRBV9 and TRBJ2-1, with a possible D match to TRBD2 (5 bases). Deletions cut 0 bases from V and 10 bases from J, with 11 bases between. CDR3 length: 13 amino acids. From germline, CDR1 is SGDLS and CDR2 YYNGEE.

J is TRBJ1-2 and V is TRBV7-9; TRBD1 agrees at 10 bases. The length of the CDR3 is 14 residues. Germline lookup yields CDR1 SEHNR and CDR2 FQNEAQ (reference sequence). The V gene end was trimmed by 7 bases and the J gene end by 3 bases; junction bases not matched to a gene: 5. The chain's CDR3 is CASTAGTGDYGYTF. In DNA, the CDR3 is TGTGCCAGCACCGCCGGGACAGGGGACTATGGCTACACCTTC.

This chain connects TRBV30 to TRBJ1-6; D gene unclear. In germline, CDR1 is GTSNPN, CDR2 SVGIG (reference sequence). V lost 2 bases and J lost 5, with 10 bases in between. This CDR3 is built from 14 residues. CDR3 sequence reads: CAWSKRQDNSPLHF. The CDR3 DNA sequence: TGTGCCTGGAGTAAGAGGCAAGATAATTCACCCCTCCACTTT.

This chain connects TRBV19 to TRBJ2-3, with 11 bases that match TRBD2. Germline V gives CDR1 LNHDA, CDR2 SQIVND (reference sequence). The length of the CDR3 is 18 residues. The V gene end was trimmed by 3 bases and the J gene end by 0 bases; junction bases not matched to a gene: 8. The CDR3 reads CASSIGLAGDTSTDTQYF. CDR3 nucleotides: TGTGCCAGTAGTATTGGACTAGCGGGCGATACTAGCACAGATACGCAGTATTTT.